This T cell receptor beta chain was retrieved from a study of shared T cell receptors in the human thymus. V dropped 1 base and J dropped 0 bases, with 13 bases sitting between them. Per the germline V gene, CDR1 is LGHNA and CDR2 is YNFKEQ. This CDR3 comprises 17 residues. Sequenced by immunoSEQ multiplex PCR; TCRdb stores in-frame clones only, minus some. The table shows 640,000 or so clones, with around 87% occurring only once. This sample was shared with a second study, whose subject was human thymus T cells. That report adds: Corrective cardiac surgery supplied the resected thymus tissue. Thymic TCR repertoires of unrelated people reportedly overlapped highly.

The sample taken for sequencing was thymocytes. The chain has TRBV4-2 and TRBJ1-5; possible D gene TRBD1, 5 bases. The sequence derives from a boy in the first two years of life with a congenital heart defect. CDR3 bases: TGTGCCAGCAGCCAAGTGGTTAGGGGCCTTAGCAATCAGCCCCAGCATTTT. Amino acids: CASSQVVRGLSNQPQHF.